This T cell receptor beta chain was identified in a study of CD8+CD57+ T cells in acquired aplastic anemia (dated by TCRdb to between 2018 and 2020). Background on the whole study: Extracted DNA from sorted CD4+ and CD8+ cells averaged approximately 3.4 ug, ranging from 0.2 to 27.4 ug. A CD8+CD57+ expansion meant a frequency higher than the mean frequency seen in healthy subjects.

Study-wide conclusions, independent of this receptor: No significant difference in CD8+ Simpson's diversity was found between patients and healthy controls (P=0.060). Roughly 29 CD8+ CDR3 sequences were found in both patients and controls but appeared to be highly expressed in patients and within the immunodominant clones of the patients.

Points on this clonotype: Its binding antigen is unknown. The sample holds no much larger clone one base away, and base qualities are not on file.

The patients picked for sequencing were ones in whom flow cytometry had shown an expansion of CD8+CD57+ cells. Every patient had severe acquired aplastic anemia, diagnosed using the International Study of Aplastic Anemia and Agranulocytosis and Camitta criteria. Patients had received no therapy at the time of blood sampling. In this study, sorted CD4+ and CD8+ T cells from the blood of healthy subjects and of severe aplastic anemia patients had their TCR repertoires deep-sequenced. Patients were enrolled under clinicaltrials.gov protocols 00001620, 01623167, 00001397, 00071045, 00081523 and 00961064 in the USA. Ficoll-Paque density gradient centrifugation was used to isolate peripheral blood mononuclear cells. Before DNA was extracted, CD4+ and CD8+ T cells were sorted using either FACS or magnetic beads. Genomic DNA was used as template for profiling of TCR beta VDJ combinations and CDR3 sequences. TCR repertoire sequencing was run on an Illumina HiSeq 2000. On the authors' methods: TRBV/TRBJ rearrangement plots, CDR3 size and DJ length profiles, and Simpson's diversity index were used to evaluate the repertoires. The immunodominant clone was defined as the most abundant DNA sequence in deep sequencing data. CDR3 amino acid sequences were checked for sharing between subjects and were compared against published repertoires and the VDJdb database. In-frame beta chains were kept once TCRdb had trimmed the public reads at Q25 with fastp and called clones with MiXCR. Each entry merges the rows of one CDR3 protein and shows their most common DNA and genes. The V and J calls shown here were made by TCRdb, not taken from the authors' results. The sample profile shows about 160,000 distinct CDR3 sequences; around half of them were found once. The ten largest clones capture 2.5% to 3% of the sample.

Sequences were obtained from sorted CD4+, CD8+, or CD8+CD57+ T cells (not recorded which) from PBMCs. The receptor comes from a human donor with aplastic anemia.

The nucleotide sequence reads TGTGCCAGCAGATCCCCTAATGGGCGGGCCCTCACCGGGGAGCTGTTTTTT. The translation is CASRSPNGRALTGELFF. The sequence is built from TRBV28 and TRBJ2-2, and the D gene may be TRBD2, 5 bases matching. The CDR3 holds 17 amino acids from the cysteine to the phenylalanine. Only the CDR3 part of the read is kept: 51 bases, read in frame from the first base. From the germline V gene, CDR1 is MDHEN and CDR2 is SYDVKM. Trimming takes 6 bases from V and 4 bases from J, and the germline ends sit 21 bases apart.